This T cell receptor (beta chain) was identified in a study of T-cell reconstitution after alpha-beta-depleted transplantation in children. Unique molecular identifiers tagged the TCRbeta library. MiXCR was run by TCRdb on the PCR reads, yielding one entry per CDR3 protein. Found here are about 90,000 distinct CDR3 sequences, 15% of them singletons; the top ten hold about 20%. Study observations and caveats: Diversity and T-cell counts at one year after transplant derived mostly from new T cells.

In the case of this clonotype: Its target is not known.

The sequencing here drew on PBMCs, mostly from graft donor cells, taken 180 days after TCRalphabeta/CD19-depleted stem cell transplant. This sequence was found in a male patient between 2 and 15 years old who had a stem cell transplant for acute lymphoblastic leukemia, so the T cells may come from the graft donor.

CDR3 bases: TGTGCCAGCAGGGGACGCACAGGGGGCGGGGCAGGGTCGCAGTATTTT. Translated, it gives CASRGRTGGGAGSQYF. The rearrangement joins TRBV11-2 to TRBJ2-3, with TRBD1 matching 9 bases. With V trimmed by 6 bases and J by 10 bases, 17 bases remained unmatched. Looked up from germline, CDR1 is SGHAT and CDR2 is FQNNGV. CDR3 size: 16 residues.